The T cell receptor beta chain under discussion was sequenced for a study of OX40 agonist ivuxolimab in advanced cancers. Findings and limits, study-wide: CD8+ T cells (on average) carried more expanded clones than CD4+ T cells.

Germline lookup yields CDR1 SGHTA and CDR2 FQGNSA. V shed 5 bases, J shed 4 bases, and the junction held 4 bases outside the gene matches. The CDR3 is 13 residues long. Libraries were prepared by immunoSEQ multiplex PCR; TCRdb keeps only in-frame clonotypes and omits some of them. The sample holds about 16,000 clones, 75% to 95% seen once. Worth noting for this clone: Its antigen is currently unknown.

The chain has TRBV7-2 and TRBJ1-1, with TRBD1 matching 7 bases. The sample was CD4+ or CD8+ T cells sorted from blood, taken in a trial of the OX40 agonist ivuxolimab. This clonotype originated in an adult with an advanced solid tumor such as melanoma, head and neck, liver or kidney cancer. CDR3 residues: CASSPYRGTEAFF. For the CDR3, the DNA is TGTGCCAGCAGCCCCTACAGGGGCACTGAAGCTTTCTTT. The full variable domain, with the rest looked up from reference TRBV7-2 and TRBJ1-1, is GAGVSQSPSNKVTEKGKDVELRCDPISGHTALYWYRQSLGQGLEFLIYFQGNSAPDKSGLPSDRFSAERTGGSVSTLTIQRTQQEDSAVYLCASSPYRGTEAFFGQGTRLTVV.